A selection of T cell receptor beta chains follows, all from one sample in a study of naive CD8 T cells in extremely preterm neonates. Here immunoSEQ multiplex PCR was the method, and the copy in TCRdb shows in-frame clones only, minus some. The repertoire holds about 5,200 clones, with approximately 97% as singletons. Sequenced material: naive CD8+ T cells from blood. The receptors were sampled from a human donor in good health. Both conserved end residues are part of each CDR3. D genes are given only for firm matches. Clone size is given for some rows only: seen once, a few or many times, or a class if the clone is expanded.

>TRBD1|TRBJ2-7|TRBV4-3|few
TGCGCCAGCAGCCAAGAATGGGACAGCTCCTACGAGCAGTACTTC
CASSQEWDSSYEQYF
>-|TRBJ1-2|TRBV28|-
TGTGCCAGCAGTTTAGTCGGGGGGGTCTACTATGGCTACACCTTC
CASSLVGGVYYGYTF
>-|TRBJ2-5|TRBV7-9|-
TGTGCCAGCAGCCCGCCATATGGCCTGCCAGGGACCCAGTACTTC
CASSPPYGLPGTQYF
>TRBD1|TRBJ2-2|TRBV28|-
TGTGCCAGCAGTTTGCAGGGGGCGCTTGTCGGGGAGCTGTTTTTT
CASSLQGALVGELFF
>TRBD2|TRBJ2-5|TRBV6-1|-
TGTGCCAGCAGTGAACGAGAACTAGCGGGGGCCTTTTGGGAGACCCAGTACTTC
CASSERELAGAFWETQYF
>-|TRBJ1-1|TRBV4-1|-
TGCGCCAGCAGCCAAGAAGGGGCAGGGGTGGGCACTGAAGCTTTCTTT
CASSQEGAGVGTEAFF
>-|TRBJ2-1|TRBV14|-
TGTGCCAGCAGCCAAAGATACAGGGATGCTTTGAATGAGCAGTTCTTC
CASSQRYRDALNEQFF
>TRBD2|TRBJ2-1|TRBV27|-
TGTGCCAGCACCCCCACGACTAGCGGGGGCGGTGAGCAGTTCTTC
CASTPTTSGGGEQFF
>-|TRBJ1-2|TRBV5-4|once
TGTGCCAGCAGTCGAGCCCCGGGAAGCTATGGCTACACCTTC
CASSRAPGSYGYTF
>-|TRBJ2-3|TRBV10-3|-
TGTGCCATCAGTGATATAGAGGATACGCAGTATTTT
CAISDIEDTQYF
>TRBD1|TRBJ2-1|TRBV27|once
TGTGCCAGCAGTACAGGGGGAAATGAGCAGTTCTTC
CASSTGGNEQFF
>-|TRBJ1-1|TRBV9|once
TGTGCCAGCAGCGTAGGCGGTGAAACTGAAGCTTTCTTT
CASSVGGETEAFF
>-|TRBJ2-7|TRBV7-9|-
TGTGCCAGCAGCGAACTGGAAGGACAGTCCTACGAGCAGTACTTC
CASSELEGQSYEQYF
>-|TRBJ2-7|TRBV7-2|-
TGTGCCAGCAGCTCCAGCTCCTACGAGCAGTACTTC
CASSSSSYEQYF
>-|TRBJ1-1|TRBV5-1|-
TGCGCCAGCAGCTTGGGAGACAGCGAAGAGTACACTGAAGCTTTCTTT
CASSLGDSEEYTEAFF
>-|TRBJ2-7|TRBV2|once
TGTGCCAGCCAGTGGCAGGGGAGCTCCTACGAGCAGTACTTC
CASQWQGSSYEQYF
>-|TRBJ2-1|TRBV7-9|-
TGTGCCAGCAGTCCAAGGTCTGGTGAGCGCTACAATGAGCAGTTCTTC
CASSPRSGERYNEQFF
>-|TRBJ2-2|TRBV2|-
TGTGCCAGCAGTGAACCGGGACACGACACGAACACCGGGGAGCTGTTTTTT
CASSEPGHDTNTGELFF
>-|TRBJ2-7|TRBV6-5|-
TGTGCCAGCAGTTACTCGAGCCTATACTACGAGCAGTACTTC
CASSYSSLYYEQYF
>TRBD1|TRBJ1-2|TRBV27|once
TGTGCCAGCAGTATGGACAGGGGGCACTATGGCTACACCTTC
CASSMDRGHYGYTF
>TRBD1|TRBJ1-6|TRBV28|-
TGTGCCAGCAGACCTCTCGCCGGGACAGGGGAATGGGATTCACCCCTCCACTTT
CASRPLAGTGEWDSPLHF
>-|TRBJ1-1|TRBV27|-
TGTGCCAGCAGTTTAGGGGGGGCGAACACTGAAGCTTTCTTT
CASSLGGANTEAFF